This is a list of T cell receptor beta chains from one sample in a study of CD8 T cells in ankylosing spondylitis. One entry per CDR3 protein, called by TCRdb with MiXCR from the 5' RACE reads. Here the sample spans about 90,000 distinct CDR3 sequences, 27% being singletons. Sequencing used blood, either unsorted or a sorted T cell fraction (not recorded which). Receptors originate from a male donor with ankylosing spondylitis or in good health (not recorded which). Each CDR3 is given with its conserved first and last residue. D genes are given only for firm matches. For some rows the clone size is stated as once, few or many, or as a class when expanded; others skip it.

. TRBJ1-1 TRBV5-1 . TGCGCCAGCAGCCGGGTTTATATGGCTGAAGCTTTCTTT CASSRVYMAEAFF
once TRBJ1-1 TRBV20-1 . TGCAGTGCTAGAGCGGACGGCGAAGCTTTCTTT CSARADGEAFF
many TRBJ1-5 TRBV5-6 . TGTGCCAGCAGCTTGGGGGGGCAGGATCAGCCCCAGCATTTT CASSLGGQDQPQHF
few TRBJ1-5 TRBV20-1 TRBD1 TGCAGTGCTAGAGGGGGACAGGATGAGCCCCAGCATTTT CSARGGQDEPQHF
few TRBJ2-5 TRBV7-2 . TGTGCCAGCAGCCCTTTTGAGGCATCCGTCGAGACCCAGTACTTC CASSPFEASVETQYF
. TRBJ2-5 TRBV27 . TGTGCCAGCAGTTTATCGTTTGGGGCTTCGGGGACCCAGTACTTC CASSLSFGASGTQYF
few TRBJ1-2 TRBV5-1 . TGCGCCAGCAGCTCGACAGCCTCTGGGAACTATGGCTACACCTTC CASSSTASGNYGYTF
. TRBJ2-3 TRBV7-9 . TGTGCCAGCAGCCGCAATGGGGATACGCAGTATTTT CASSRNGDTQYF
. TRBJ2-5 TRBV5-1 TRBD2 TGCGCCAGCAGTTCGACTAGCTTAGAGACCCAGTACTTC CASSSTSLETQYF
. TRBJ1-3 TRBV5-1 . TGCGCCAGCAGCTTGGACGGGGGCAACGGAGACACCATATATTTT CASSLDGGNGDTIYF
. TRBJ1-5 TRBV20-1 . TGCAGTGCTACTCTAGGGGGGCGCGGTCAGCCCCAGCATTTT CSATLGGRGQPQHF
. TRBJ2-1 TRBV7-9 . TGTGCCAGCAGCTTCAACAGGGCCAATGAGCAGTTCTTC CASSFNRANEQFF
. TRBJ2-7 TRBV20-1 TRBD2 TGCAGTGCCCTCCCCGGTAGCGGGAGCTACGAGCAGTACTTC CSALPGSGSYEQYF
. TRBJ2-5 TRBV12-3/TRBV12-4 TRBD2 TGTGCCAGCAGTCAGGGAGTGTGGTCTAGCGGGTTTCAAGAGACCCAGTACTTC CASSQGVWSSGFQETQYF
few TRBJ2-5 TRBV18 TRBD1 TGTGCCAGCGCGCAGGGGACAGGGGGACAAGAGACCCAGTACTTC CASAQGTGGQETQYF
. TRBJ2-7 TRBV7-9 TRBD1 TGTGCCAGCAGCCCGACAGGGACCTACGAGCAGTACTTC CASSPTGTYEQYF
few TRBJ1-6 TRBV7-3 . TGTGCCAGCAGCTTAGACGGGGCGATGAATTCACCCCTCCACTTT CASSLDGAMNSPLHF
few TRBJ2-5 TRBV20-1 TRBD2 TGCAGTGCTAGAGATGGGCAGCGGGGGGAAGAGACCCAGTACTTC CSARDGQRGEETQYF